Listed below are T cell receptor beta chains from one sample, sequenced in a study of graft-versus-host responses after intestinal transplantation. No antigens are known for them. Method: immunoSEQ multiplex PCR; TCRdb's copy keeps in-frame clones and lacks some. Of 130,000 or so clones detected, more than 80% appear once; the ten largest clones hold around 0.16%. The source material was unstimulated CD4+ T cells sorted from spleen or lymph node cells, sampled before intestinal transplant. These receptors all come from a human donor who received an intestinal transplant. CDR3s include the opening cysteine and the closing phenylalanine or tryptophan. The D gene is left open where the match is weak. Clone size is stated in some rows and not others, as once, few, many or a class when expanded.

cdr3_nt	cdr3_aa	d_call	v_call	j_call	clone_size
TGTGCCAGCAGCCCCCTGACAGGGGGCGCCTACGAGCAGTACTTC	CASSPLTGGAYEQYF	TRBD1	TRBV7-9	TRBJ2-7	NA
TGTGCCAGCAGCCCCCTTGGCGTGTCCGCAGATACGCAGTATTTT	CASSPLGVSADTQYF	NA	TRBV9	TRBJ2-3	NA
TGCGCCAGCAGCTCCAGGGATAATGAGCAGTTCTTC	CASSSRDNEQFF	NA	TRBV5-1	TRBJ2-1	NA
TGCGCCAGCAGCCAGGGACAGGGAGGCACCGGGGAGCTGTTTTTT	CASSQGQGGTGELFF	TRBD1	TRBV5-1	TRBJ2-2	once
TGTGCCAGCAGTAGCCGAGCGGGGGGGCGCTACGAGCAGTACTTC	CASSSRAGGRYEQYF	TRBD2	TRBV6-5	TRBJ2-7	NA
TGTGCCAGCAGCCACCCCCGGGACAGGGGTCGAAACACTGAAGCTTTCTTT	CASSHPRDRGRNTEAFF	TRBD1	TRBV11-1	TRBJ1-1	NA
TGTGCTAGTGGTTTGGCGTACCGGGACTACCTCAATGAGCAGTTCTTC	CASGLAYRDYLNEQFF	TRBD2	TRBV12-5	TRBJ2-1	NA
TGTGCCTGGAGTCGTCCTAATAATTCACCCCTCCACTTT	CAWSRPNNSPLHF	NA	TRBV30	TRBJ1-6	NA
TGTGCCAGCAGTTATCAGCCCCAGCATTTT	CASSYQPQHF	NA	TRBV6-1	TRBJ1-5	NA
TGTGCCAGCCGACCGGGACAGGGCACCGGGGAGCTGTTTTTT	CASRPGQGTGELFF	TRBD1	TRBV9	TRBJ2-2	NA
TGTGCCAGTAGTCCACGGGGGCGGGATGGCTACACCTTC	CASSPRGRDGYTF	NA	TRBV19	TRBJ1-2	once
TGTGCCACCAGCAGTGACAGGAGCTACGAGCAGTACTTC	CATSSDRSYEQYF	NA	TRBV15	TRBJ2-7	NA
TGTGCCAGCAGCAATTTAGGGACAGGGGGCCCGAACACCGGGGAGCTGTTTTTT	CASSNLGTGGPNTGELFF	NA	TRBV21-1	TRBJ2-2	NA
TGTGCCAGCAGTCCGGCAGGATATAATTCACCCCTCCACTTT	CASSPAGYNSPLHF	NA	TRBV27	TRBJ1-6	NA
TGTGCCAGCACCAGTGGGGGGCAAGAGACCCAGTACTTC	CASTSGGQETQYF	NA	TRBV2	TRBJ2-5	NA
TGTGCCAGCAGCTTAGGGATTATCTCCTACGAGCAGTACTTC	CASSLGIISYEQYF	NA	TRBV11-2	TRBJ2-7	NA
TGTGCCAGCTCACCGGGACAGGGTGGAAACACCATATATTTT	CASSPGQGGNTIYF	TRBD1	TRBV18	TRBJ1-3	few
TGTGCCAGCAGCGGTGTTGGGGGGCCTCAAGAGACCCAGTACTTC	CASSGVGGPQETQYF	NA	TRBV2	TRBJ2-5	NA
TGCACCAGACAGGGTGGGTCCTACGAGCAGTACTTC	CTRQGGSYEQYF	TRBD1	TRBV29-1	TRBJ2-7	few
TGTGCCAGCAGCTTATCACCCAATCAGCCCCAGCATTTT	CASSLSPNQPQHF	NA	TRBV7-2	TRBJ1-5	NA
TGTGCCAGCAGCTTAGACAGCTCTGGAAACACCATATATTTT	CASSLDSSGNTIYF	NA	TRBV7-2	TRBJ1-3	NA
TGCGCCAGCAGCTTCACGACAGAGAACACTGAAGCTTTCTTT	CASSFTTENTEAFF	NA	TRBV5-1	TRBJ1-1	NA
TGTGCCAGCAGTTACCTCGGACAGCGGGGACCGGGAAAACTGTTTTTT	CASSYLGQRGPGKLFF	NA	TRBV6-5	TRBJ1-4	NA
TGTGCCAGCAGTTATGTGGGGGAAGATACGCAGTATTTT	CASSYVGEDTQYF	NA	TRBV6-5	TRBJ2-3	NA
TGTGCCAGCAGCTTCAGCACTGAAGCTTTCTTT	CASSFSTEAFF	NA	TRBV5-6	TRBJ1-1	NA
TGTGCCAGCAGCCTCAAGTTGACAGGGACCCCGCGAGGTAATGAAAAACTGTTTTTT	CASSLKLTGTPRGNEKLFF	TRBD1	TRBV5-5	TRBJ1-4	few
TGCAGTCCCCGGGGGGACCCCGCGAATAATTCACCCCTCCACTTT	CSPRGDPANNSPLHF	NA	TRBV29-1	TRBJ1-6	NA
TGCAGCGTTGAAGATGGCGTTCACACTGAAGCTTTCTTT	CSVEDGVHTEAFF	NA	TRBV29-1	TRBJ1-1	NA
TGTGCCAGCAGTTACCGTAGCAATGAAAAACTGTTTTTT	CASSYRSNEKLFF	NA	TRBV7-9	TRBJ1-4	NA